The next 5 T cell receptor beta chains were all read from a single sample in a study of cytomegalovirus exposure and HLA in healthy donors. PCR used 60 Vbeta primers and 13 Jbeta primers. Profiling relied on immunoSEQ multiplex PCR, and the TCRdb table lists in-frame clones only, not all of them. The data contain 68,000 or so clones, about 82% of them seen just once; the ten biggest clones take up approximately 4.2%. The material sequenced was PBMCs. These receptors came from a woman in her 30s in good health and CMV-seronegative.

V usage is TRBV5-6 and J usage is TRBJ1-2; D is possibly TRBD1 (5 bases). This CDR3 spans 14 amino acids. V was trimmed by 7 bases and J by 3 bases, leaving 16 bases between them. Looked up from germline, CDR1 is SGHDT and CDR2 is YYEEEE. The CDR3 nucleotides read TGTGCCAGCTCTAGGTTGGGGGGAGACTATGGCTACACCTTC. It specifies CASSRLGGDYGYTF.

This chain joins TRBV4-3 and TRBJ2-3; D might be TRBD2 (6 bases). Per germline, CDR1 LGHNA and CDR2 YSLEER. The CDR3 has 15 amino acids. Trimming took 1 base from V and 3 from J, leaving 11 bases between them. The CDR3 DNA sequence: TGCGCCAGCAGCCAAGGCTCGGGAGAAACAGATACGCAGTATTTT. Amino acids: CASSQGSGETDTQYF.

The chain joins TRBV4-1 to TRBJ2-7; 9 bases line up with TRBD1. Trimming cost V 1 base and J 5 bases; bases outside gene matches: 12. The CDR3 loop spans 17 amino acids. The germline CDR1 and CDR2 sequences are MGHRA and YSYEKL. The CDR3, as DNA: TGCGCCAGCAGCCAAGTCAGCATCCGGGACAGGGCCCACGAGCAGTACTTC. Residues: CASSQVSIRDRAHEQYF.

The V call is TRBV6-1, the J call TRBJ1-2; no firm D call. V was trimmed by 8 bases and J by 5 bases, leaving 18 bases between them. The length of the CDR3 is 14 residues. Germline assignment: CDR1 MNHNS and CDR2 SASEGT. Here the CDR3 reads CASRREGGVYGYTF. Written as DNA, the CDR3 is TGTGCCAGCCGGCGTGAAGGCGGGGTATATGGCTACACCTTC.

The chain combines TRBV7-3 with TRBJ1-6, with D possibly TRBD1 on 5 matching bases. Trimming left V 6 bases short and J 7 bases short, with 7 bases between. Germline lookup yields CDR1 SGHTA and CDR2 FQGTGA. The length of the CDR3 is 12 residues. CDR3: CASSSGNSPLHF. For the CDR3, the DNA is TGTGCCAGCAGTTCAGGGAATTCACCCCTCCACTTT.